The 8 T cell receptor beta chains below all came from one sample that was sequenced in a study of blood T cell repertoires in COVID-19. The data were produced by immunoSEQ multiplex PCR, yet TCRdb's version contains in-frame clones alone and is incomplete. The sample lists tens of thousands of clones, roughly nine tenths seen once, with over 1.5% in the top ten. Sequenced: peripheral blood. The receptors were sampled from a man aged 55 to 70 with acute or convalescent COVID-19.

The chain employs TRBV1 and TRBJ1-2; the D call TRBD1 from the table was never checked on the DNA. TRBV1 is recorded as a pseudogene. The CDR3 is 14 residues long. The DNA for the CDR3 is TGCACCAGCAGCGGAAGACAGGGGATCGATGGCTACACCTTC. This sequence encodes CTSSGRQGIDGYTF.

The CDR3 spells CASSLDRGAGRSSYEQYF. The CDR3 DNA reads as TGTGCCAGCAGCTTAGATCGGGGAGCGGGGAGAAGCTCCTACGAGCAGTACTTC. The V call is TRBV11-2, the J call TRBJ2-7, with TRBD2 matching 7 bases. The CDR3 loop spans 18 amino acids. Germline V gene data show CDR1 as SGHAT and CDR2 as FQNNGV. Trimming at V came to 0 bases and at J to 0 bases, leaving 11 bases not matched to a gene.

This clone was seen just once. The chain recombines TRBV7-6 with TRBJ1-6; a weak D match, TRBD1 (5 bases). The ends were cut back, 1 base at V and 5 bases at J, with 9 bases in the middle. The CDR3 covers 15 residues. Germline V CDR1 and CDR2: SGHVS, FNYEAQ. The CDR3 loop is CASSLGRGDNSPLHF. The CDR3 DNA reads TGTGCCAGCAGCTTAGGAAGGGGTGATAATTCACCCCTCCACTTT.

The CDR3 here is CASSELAYGYTF. CDR3 bases: TGCGCCAGCAGTGAGTTAGCCTATGGCTACACCTTC. The chain combines TRBV10-2 with TRBJ1-2; D gene ambiguous. V dropped 1 base and J dropped 4 bases, with 4 bases sitting between them. CDR3 length equals 12 residues. Germline V gene lookup returns CDR1 WSHSY and CDR2 SAAADI.

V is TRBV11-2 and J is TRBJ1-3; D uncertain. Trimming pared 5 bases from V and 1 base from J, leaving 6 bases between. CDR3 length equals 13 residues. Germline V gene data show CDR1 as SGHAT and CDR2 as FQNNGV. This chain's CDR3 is CASSQRSGNTIYF. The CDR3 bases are TGTGCCAGCAGCCAGAGGTCTGGAAACACCATATATTTT. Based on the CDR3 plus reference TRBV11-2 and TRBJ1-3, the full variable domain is EAGVAQSPRYKIIEKRQSVAFWCNPISGHATLYWYQQILGQGPKLLIQFQNNGVVDDSQLPKDRFSAERLKGVDSTLKIQPAKLEDSAVYLCASSQRSGNTIYFGEGSWLTVV.

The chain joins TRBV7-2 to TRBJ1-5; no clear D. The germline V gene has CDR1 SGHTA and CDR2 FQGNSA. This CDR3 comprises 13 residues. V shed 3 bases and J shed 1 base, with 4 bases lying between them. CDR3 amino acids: CASSFYSNQPQHF. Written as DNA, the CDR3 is TGTGCCAGCAGCTTCTACAGCAATCAGCCCCAGCATTTT.

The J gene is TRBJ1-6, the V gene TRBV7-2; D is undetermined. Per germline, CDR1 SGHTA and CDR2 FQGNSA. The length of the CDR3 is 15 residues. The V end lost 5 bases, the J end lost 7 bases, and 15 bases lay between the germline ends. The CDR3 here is CASSPSRVSNSPLHF. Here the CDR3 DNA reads TGTGCCAGCAGCCCTTCCCGGGTGTCGAATTCACCCCTCCACTTT.

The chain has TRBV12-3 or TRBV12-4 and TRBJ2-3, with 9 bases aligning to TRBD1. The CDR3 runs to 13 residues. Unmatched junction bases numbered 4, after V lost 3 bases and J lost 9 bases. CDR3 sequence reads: CASSFVGQGTQYF. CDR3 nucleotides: TGTGCCAGCAGTTTCGTTGGACAGGGGACGCAGTATTTT.